The subject of this entry is one T cell receptor (beta chain). This clone is a singleton in its sample. Its antigen has not been determined. Nothing much larger sits one base from this clone, and base qualities are not available. CD8 naive samples consisted of CD45RO-negative cells that were positively selected for CCR7, yielding a CD45RA+CCR7+ population without TemRA cells. The donors were healthy, HIV-negative adults who had no recently reported acute infections or vaccinations. Only Caucasian adults living in Nashville, Tennessee, USA were represented among the donors. Blood was collected by leukapheresis, and PBMCs were isolated by Ficoll-Histopaque density gradient centrifugation and then cryopreserved in liquid nitrogen vapor phase. Analytical flow cytometry was used to check the purity and quantity of each magnetically sorted T cell population. Each sorted fraction had its genomic DNA isolated and then quantified by UV absorbance on a Nanodrop 2000c.

This record belongs to a study of shared clonotypes between healthy human individuals (dated by TCRdb to the early 2020s). Study-level background: Three men and a couple of women, aged 18 to 49 years, made up the cohort. To estimate repertoire size and how much clonotype sharing occurs between individuals, the study deeply sequenced the blood TCR repertoires of several healthy adults. Per donor, three plates each were used for CD4 naive and CD4 memory, two for CD8 naive, and one for CD8 memory. Leukapheresis yielded between about 0.8 and 8.9 billion PBMCs per donor. Different laboratories and diverse techniques were used to prepare libraries and sequence TCR repertoires, to increase sequencing depth and limit assay-specific biases.

At the junction V is shortened by 3 bases and J by 5 bases, with 15 bases in between. The CDR3 numbers 15 residues from cysteine through phenylalanine. CDR3 DNA is the only sequence kept; it has 45 bases, read in frame from the first base. Taken from the germline V gene (reference sequence), the CDR1 and CDR2 loops are MNHEY and SMNVEV. Using the deep immunoSEQ assay, multiplex PCR amplified TCR CDR3 regions from genomic DNA. For each cell subset, the extracted genomic DNA was distributed evenly across all wells of several immunoSEQ 96-well plates, and each plate served as one replicate. For sorted subsets, each replicate PCR was loaded with approximately 190 ng genomic DNA, equivalent to 30,000 or so T cell genomes. Purified libraries were measured with a Qubit 3.0 fluorometer, size-checked on a Bioanalyzer 2100, and measured again with the KAPA Library Quantification kit. Each immunoSEQ 96-well plate was sequenced on its own single-read 150-cycle Illumina NextSeq 550 flow cell. The study's own analysis went as follows. Because the immunoSEQ output included only junctional sequences and no quality scores, the filtering could not be the same as the filtering used for full-length reads. Sequences were annotated with PyIR, a Python wrapper for IgBLAST v1.9, and V/J genes and CDR3 were assigned using IMGT germline references. Reads were filtered out if the reads had weak V/J assignments (E-value above 1e-6), no CDR3, stop codons, out-of-frame junctions, or ambiguous translated residues. V3J clonotypes were defined by identical inferred V gene, J gene, and CDR3 amino acid sequence. Percentage overlap between repertoires was calculated by dividing the number of shared unique clonotypes by the size of the smaller repertoire. Richness of each repertoire was evaluated using RTK rarefaction, the Chao1 estimator, and Recon v2.1 estimates of unobserved clonotypes. OLGA was used to compute generation probabilities for all TCRbeta clonotypes that the gDNA method yielded from a handful of donors. Drawn from immuneACCESS, this table holds only the in-frame rearrangements with V and J called that TCRdb kept. Clones are partly lost; checked studies trace under half to an unresolved V gene and leave the rest unexplained. V, J and clone size reflect that table, while D and trimming were determined from the DNA. The sample includes 630,000 or so clones, with 98% observed a single time. Jointly, the top ten make up 0.25% to 0.35% of the sample.

Overall results and qualifications from the work: Incomplete sequencing was indicated by rarefaction of sorted-subset datasets, despite the large sequencing depth. Estimated clonotype richness was generally larger for naive than for memory subsets. Sampling was restricted to blood, and TCR repertoires in tissues likely differ from the TCR repertoires found in blood. Based on pairwise subsampling, the degree of clonotype sharing among donors was expected to be affected by sequencing depth. Across four donors, 4.5% to 6.5% of naive CD4, roughly 3.5% of naive CD8, 2% to 2.5% of memory CD4, and under 0.45% of memory CD8 clonotypes were shared. Compared with non-shared clonotypes, clonotypes shared by all four sorted-subset donors had higher generation probabilities. Because the study included a small number of donors, the genetic and exposure-history diversity represented was limited.

Sequencing input: naive CD8+ T cells sorted from blood. The sample's cell subset or site, from its label and the paper: CD45RA+CCR7+. The sequence was collected from a man aged 30-40 years in good health. The rearranged segments are TRBV27 and TRBJ2-3; TRBD1 is possibly the D segment (6 matching bases). The nucleotide sequence is given as TGTGCCAGCAGTTTTCTGCAGGGGCCCCTAGATACGCAGTATTTT. Its translation is CASSFLQGPLDTQYF.